This T cell receptor (beta chain) was captured in a study of T cells in women clearing cervical HPV infection. The germline CDR1 and CDR2 sequences are KGHSH and LQKENI. The CDR3 totals 16 residues. About this clone: The read finishes 3 residues shy of the CDR3 end, and the germline J gene is used to complete it.

TCR beta CDR3 amplified by multiplex PCR from approximately 1,100 ng genomic DNA. TCRdb's copy holds only in-frame clones and misses some; the assay was immunoSEQ multiplex PCR. The sample holds about 36,000 clones. The V gene is TRBV18, the J gene TRBJ1-4, with D maybe TRBD1 (6 bases). This TCR derives from a woman aged 18-69 years with a cervical HPV16 infection that either progressed to CIN3+ or cleared (not recorded which). Sequencing was done on a sample of blood buffy coat. The chain's CDR3 is CASSPEGVNYNSPLFF. The DNA read from the CDR3 is TGTGCCAGCTCACCCGAGGGGGTTAACTATAATTCACCA.